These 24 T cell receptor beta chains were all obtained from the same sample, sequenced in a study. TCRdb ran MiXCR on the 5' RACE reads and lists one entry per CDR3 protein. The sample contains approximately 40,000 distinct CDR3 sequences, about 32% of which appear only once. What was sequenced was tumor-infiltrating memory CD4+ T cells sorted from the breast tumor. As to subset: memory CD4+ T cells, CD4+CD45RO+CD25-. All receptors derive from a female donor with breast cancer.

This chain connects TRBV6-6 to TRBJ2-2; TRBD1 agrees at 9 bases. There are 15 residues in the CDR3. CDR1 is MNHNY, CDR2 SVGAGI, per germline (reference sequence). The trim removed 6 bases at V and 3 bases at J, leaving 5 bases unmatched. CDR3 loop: CASRSDRGDTGELFF. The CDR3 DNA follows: TGTGCCAGCAGGTCGGACAGGGGAGACACCGGGGAGCTGTTTTTT.

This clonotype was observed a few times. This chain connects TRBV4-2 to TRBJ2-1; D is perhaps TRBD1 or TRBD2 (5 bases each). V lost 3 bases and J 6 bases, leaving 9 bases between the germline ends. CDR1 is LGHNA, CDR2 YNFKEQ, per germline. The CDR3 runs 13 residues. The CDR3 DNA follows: TGTGCCAGCAGCCATGGGACGGGCAATGAGCAGTTCTTC. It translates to CASSHGTGNEQFF.

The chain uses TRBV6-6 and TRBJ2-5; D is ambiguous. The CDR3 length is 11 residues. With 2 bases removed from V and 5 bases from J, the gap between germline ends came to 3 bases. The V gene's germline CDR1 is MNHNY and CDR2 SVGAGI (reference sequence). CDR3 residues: CASSYVETQYF. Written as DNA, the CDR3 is TGTGCCAGCAGTTACGTGGAGACCCAGTACTTC.

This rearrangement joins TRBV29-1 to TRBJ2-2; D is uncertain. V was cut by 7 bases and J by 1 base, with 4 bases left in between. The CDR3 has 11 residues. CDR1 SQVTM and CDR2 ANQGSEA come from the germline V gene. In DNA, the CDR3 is TGCAGCGGACAGAACACCGGGGAGCTGTTTTTT. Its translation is CSGQNTGELFF.

The CDR3 region has the DNA TGTGCCAGCAGTTTGAGTGGTGAGAGCTCCTACGAGCAGTACTTC. Protein: CASSLSGESSYEQYF. The chain employs TRBV28 and TRBJ2-7; D unresolved. Germline V gives CDR1 MDHEN, CDR2 SYDVKM. This CDR3 has 15 residues. Trimming removed 3 bases from V and 0 bases from J, with 12 bases in between.

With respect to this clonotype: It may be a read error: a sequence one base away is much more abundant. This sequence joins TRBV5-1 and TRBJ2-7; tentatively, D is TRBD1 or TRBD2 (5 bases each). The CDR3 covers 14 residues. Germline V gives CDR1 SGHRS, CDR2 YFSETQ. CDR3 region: CAGSLYQGEYEQYF. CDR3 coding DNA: TGCGCCGGCAGCTTGTACCAGGGAGAGTACGAGCAGTACTTC. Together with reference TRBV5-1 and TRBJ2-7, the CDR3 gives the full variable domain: KAGVTQTPRYLIKTRGQQVTLSCSPISGHRSVSWYQQTPGQGLQFLFEYFSETQRNKGNFPGRFSGRQFSNSRSEMNVSTLELGDSALYLCAGSLYQGEYEQYFGPGTRLTVT.

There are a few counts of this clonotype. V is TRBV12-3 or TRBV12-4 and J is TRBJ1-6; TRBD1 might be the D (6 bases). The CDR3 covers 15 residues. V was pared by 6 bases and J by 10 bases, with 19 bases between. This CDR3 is CASRYRLGGLSPLHF. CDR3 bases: TGTGCCAGCAGATACAGGCTGGGGGGCCTATCACCCCTCCACTTT.

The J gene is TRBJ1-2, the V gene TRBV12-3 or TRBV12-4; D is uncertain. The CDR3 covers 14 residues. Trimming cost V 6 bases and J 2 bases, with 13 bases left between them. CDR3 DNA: TGTGCCAGCAGCCCCAACACATTCAACTATGGCTACACCTTC. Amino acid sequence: CASSPNTFNYGYTF.

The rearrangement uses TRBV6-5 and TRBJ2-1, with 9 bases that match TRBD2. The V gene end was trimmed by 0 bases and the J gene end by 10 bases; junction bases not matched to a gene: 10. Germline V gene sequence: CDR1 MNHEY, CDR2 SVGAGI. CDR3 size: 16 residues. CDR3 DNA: TGTGCCAGCAGTTACTCGGGGTCGGGACTAGCCCGCGAGCAGTTCTTC. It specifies CASSYSGSGLAREQFF.

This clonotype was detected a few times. The CDR3 is CASSFSQYKNIQYF. CDR3 coding DNA: TGTGCCAGCAGTTTCTCACAGTACAAAAACATTCAGTACTTC. The J gene is TRBJ2-4, the V gene TRBV28; D gene uncertain. The CDR3 loop spans 14 amino acids. Looked up from germline, CDR1 is MDHEN and CDR2 is SYDVKM. With 3 bases removed from V and 3 bases from J, the gap between germline ends came to 9 bases.

CDR3 bases: TGTGCCAGCAGCCGAAGACATCCCTCTGGAAACACCATATATTTT. Residues: CASSRRHPSGNTIYF. The V gene is TRBV14, the J gene TRBJ1-3; D is unresolved. Per the germline V gene, CDR1 is SGHDN and CDR2 is FVKESK. Trimming took 4 bases from V and 0 from J, leaving 10 bases between them. The CDR3 is 15 residues long.

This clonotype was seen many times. CDR3 nucleotides: TGCAGTGCTAGAGGCGACAGGGGGCTCTACGAGCAGTACTTC. This translates into CSARGDRGLYEQYF. The chain has TRBV20-1 and TRBJ2-7, with 10 bases matching TRBD1. Germline lookup yields CDR1 DFQATT and CDR2 SNEGSKA (reference sequence). CDR3 size: 14 residues. After removal of 1 base from V and 3 bases from J, the junction contained 3 bases not matched to a gene.

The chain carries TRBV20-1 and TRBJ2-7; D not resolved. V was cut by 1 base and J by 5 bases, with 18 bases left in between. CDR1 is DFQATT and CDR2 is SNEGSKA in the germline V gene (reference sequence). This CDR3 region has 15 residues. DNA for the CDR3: TGCAGTGCTAGAGGATCCCGGGCGACAATCCACGAGCAGTACTTC. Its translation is CSARGSRATIHEQYF.

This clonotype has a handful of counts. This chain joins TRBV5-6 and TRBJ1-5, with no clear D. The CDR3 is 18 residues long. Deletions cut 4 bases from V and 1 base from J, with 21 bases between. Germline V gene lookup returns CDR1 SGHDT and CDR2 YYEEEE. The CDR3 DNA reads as TGTGCCAGCAGCCCCAGCAGGACCTCGCTGGGGAGCAATCAGCCCCAGCATTTT. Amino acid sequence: CASSPSRTSLGSNQPQHF.

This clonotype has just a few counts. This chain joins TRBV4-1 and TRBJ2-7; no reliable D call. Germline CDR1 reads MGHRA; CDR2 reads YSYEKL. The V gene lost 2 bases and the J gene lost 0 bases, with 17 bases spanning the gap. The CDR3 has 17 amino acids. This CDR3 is CASSQNLFGFSSYEQYF. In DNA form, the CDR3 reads TGCGCCAGCAGCCAAAACTTATTCGGCTTTAGCTCCTACGAGCAGTACTTC.

The CDR3 coding sequence is TGTGCCAGCAGCTCGCAGGGAGATACGCAGTATTTT. It specifies CASSSQGDTQYF. The chain couples TRBV7-3 to TRBJ2-3; D may be TRBD1 (5 bases). The germline V and J ends were trimmed by 4 bases and 5 bases, with 7 bases remaining between them. CDR3 length equals 12 residues. The germline V gene has CDR1 SGHTA and CDR2 FQGTGA.

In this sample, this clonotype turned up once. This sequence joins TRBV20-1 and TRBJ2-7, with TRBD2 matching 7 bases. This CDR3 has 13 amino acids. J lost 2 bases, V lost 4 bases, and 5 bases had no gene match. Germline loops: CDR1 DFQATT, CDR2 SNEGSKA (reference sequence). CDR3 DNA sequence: TGCAGTGCTATTTCCGGGGGGACCTACGAGCAGTACTTC. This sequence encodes CSAISGGTYEQYF.

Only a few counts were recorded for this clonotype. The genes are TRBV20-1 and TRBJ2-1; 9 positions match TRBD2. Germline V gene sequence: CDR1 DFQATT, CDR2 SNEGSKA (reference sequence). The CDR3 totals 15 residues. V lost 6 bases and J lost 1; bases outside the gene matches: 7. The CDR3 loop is CSAENSGSSYNEQFF. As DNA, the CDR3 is TGCAGTGCGGAAAATAGCGGGAGTTCCTACAATGAGCAGTTCTTC.

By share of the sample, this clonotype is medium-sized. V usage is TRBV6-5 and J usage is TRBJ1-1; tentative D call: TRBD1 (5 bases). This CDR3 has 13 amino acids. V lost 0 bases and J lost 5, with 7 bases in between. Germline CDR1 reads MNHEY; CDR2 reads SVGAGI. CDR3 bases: TGTGCCAGCAGTTACTCGGGGGGGACTGAAGCTTTCTTT. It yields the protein CASSYSGGTEAFF.

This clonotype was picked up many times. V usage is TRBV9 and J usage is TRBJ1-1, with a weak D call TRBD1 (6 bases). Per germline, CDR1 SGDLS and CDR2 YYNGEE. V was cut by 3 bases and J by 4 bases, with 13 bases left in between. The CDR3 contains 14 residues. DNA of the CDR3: TGTGCCAGCAGCGGCAACAGGGTGGCCACTGAAGCTTTCTTT. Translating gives CASSGNRVATEAFF.

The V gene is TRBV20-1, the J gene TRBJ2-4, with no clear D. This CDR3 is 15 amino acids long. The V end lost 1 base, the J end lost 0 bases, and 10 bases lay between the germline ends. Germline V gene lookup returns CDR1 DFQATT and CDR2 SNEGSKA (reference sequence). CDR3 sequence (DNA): TGCAGTGCTAGAGGGGGTGTAATAGCCAAAAACATTCAGTACTTC. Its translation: CSARGGVIAKNIQYF.

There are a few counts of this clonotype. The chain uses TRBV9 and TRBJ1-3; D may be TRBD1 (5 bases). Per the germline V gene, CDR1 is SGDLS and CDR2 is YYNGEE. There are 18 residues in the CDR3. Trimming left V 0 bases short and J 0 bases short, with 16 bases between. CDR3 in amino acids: CASSVAFLTGGSGNTIYF. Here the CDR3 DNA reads TGTGCCAGCAGCGTAGCCTTCCTAACCGGGGGCTCTGGAAACACCATATATTTT. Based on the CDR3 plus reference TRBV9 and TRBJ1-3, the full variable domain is DSGVTQTPKHLITATGQRVTLRCSPRSGDLSVYWYQQSLDQGLQFLIQYYNGEERAKGNILERFSAQQFPDLHSELNLSSLELGDSALYFCASSVAFLTGGSGNTIYFGEGSWLTVV.

CDR3 bases: TGTGCCAGCACCCTAAAGGGGTACACAGATACGCAGTATTTT. This encodes CASTLKGYTDTQYF. V gene TRBV12-3 or TRBV12-4 combines with J gene TRBJ2-3, with a weak D call TRBD1 (5 bases). The CDR3 consists of 14 residues. Trimming pared 7 bases from V and 2 bases from J, leaving 13 bases between.

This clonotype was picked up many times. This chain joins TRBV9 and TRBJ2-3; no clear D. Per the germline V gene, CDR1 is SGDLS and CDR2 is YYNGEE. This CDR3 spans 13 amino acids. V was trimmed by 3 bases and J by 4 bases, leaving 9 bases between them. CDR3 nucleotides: TGTGCCAGCAGCGGGAATGGGGCAGATACGCAGTATTTT. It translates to CASSGNGADTQYF.